The rows below give T cell receptor beta chains drawn from one sample of a study of T cell repertoires in cytomegalovirus infection. Antigens for these TCRs are unknown. TCRdb reprocessed the reads with MiXCR, giving one entry per CDR3 protein. Among 110,000 to 150,000 distinct CDR3 sequences listed, approximately 30% were seen once. The sequencing used CD8+ T cells from cultured PBMCs, collected from culture after CMV antigen stimulation. These TCRs come from a human donor in good health (CMV status not recorded). Some clones in this sample may be carry-over from other donors' samples. CDR3s leave out the opening cysteine and the closing phenylalanine or tryptophan. The order of the fields is V gene, J gene, CDR3 protein.

V gene: TRBV3-1
J gene: TRBJ2-2
CDR3 protein: ASSLTGGPGTGELF

V gene: TRBV7-6
J gene: TRBJ1-1
CDR3 protein: ASSLGGAEWAF

V gene: TRBV6-5
J gene: TRBJ1-4
CDR3 protein: ASRSGLNEKLF

V gene: TRBV7-9
J gene: TRBJ2-6
CDR3 protein: AHTVGTGANVLT

V gene: TRBV6-6
J gene: TRBJ2-1
CDR3 protein: ASRDRAGSYNEQF

V gene: TRBV19
J gene: TRBJ1-1
CDR3 protein: ASSATENTEAF

V gene: TRBV19
J gene: TRBJ2-3
CDR3 protein: ASSLDTDTQY

V gene: TRBV4-1
J gene: TRBJ1-5
CDR3 protein: ASSHGGGSNQPQH

V gene: TRBV28
J gene: TRBJ2-3
CDR3 protein: ASRGQGESTDTQY

V gene: TRBV2
J gene: TRBJ2-5
CDR3 protein: ASSNKAGGEETQY

V gene: TRBV19
J gene: TRBJ2-1
CDR3 protein: ASSPHSGGGEQF

V gene: TRBV7-6
J gene: TRBJ1-2
CDR3 protein: ASSLDLMTATNYGYT

V gene: TRBV9
J gene: TRBJ1-4
CDR3 protein: ASSGDSEKLF

V gene: TRBV6-6
J gene: TRBJ1-4
CDR3 protein: ASRIGEKLF

V gene: TRBV5-4
J gene: TRBJ1-2
CDR3 protein: ASSFTGGVGYT

V gene: TRBV7-8
J gene: TRBJ2-1
CDR3 protein: ASSLGDPTYNEQF

V gene: TRBV9
J gene: TRBJ2-6
CDR3 protein: ASSVSRASSGANVLT

V gene: TRBV6-5
J gene: TRBJ2-6
CDR3 protein: ASSYFRGLAGYSGANVLT

V gene: TRBV12-3/TRBV12-4
J gene: TRBJ2-7
CDR3 protein: ASSSGTIYYEQY

V gene: TRBV9
J gene: TRBJ2-3
CDR3 protein: ASSASGGHTDTQY

V gene: TRBV27
J gene: TRBJ2-7
CDR3 protein: ASSLSRGREQY

V gene: TRBV3-1
J gene: TRBJ2-1
CDR3 protein: ASSQDLNYNEQF

V gene: TRBV11-2
J gene: TRBJ2-4
CDR3 protein: ASEGGSNIQY

V gene: TRBV5-8
J gene: TRBJ2-2
CDR3 protein: ANSWDRARELF

V gene: TRBV6-5
J gene: TRBJ2-2
CDR3 protein: ASRWTGETGELF

V gene: TRBV28
J gene: TRBJ2-7
CDR3 protein: ASSLYQGNFHEQY

V gene: TRBV3-1
J gene: TRBJ1-6
CDR3 protein: ASSQTNSPLH

V gene: TRBV28
J gene: TRBJ2-3
CDR3 protein: ASSLGQGRTDTQY

V gene: TRBV7-2
J gene: TRBJ1-6
CDR3 protein: ASSSQGDRYNSPLH

V gene: TRBV30
J gene: TRBJ1-1
CDR3 protein: AWSVYGLWTEAF

V gene: TRBV12-5
J gene: TRBJ2-7
CDR3 protein: ASGLGQGRYEQY

V gene: TRBV7-6
J gene: TRBJ2-3
CDR3 protein: ASSPSSSPGTDTQY

V gene: TRBV7-6
J gene: TRBJ2-3
CDR3 protein: ASSSGSGGGGPQY

V gene: TRBV5-6
J gene: TRBJ1-4
CDR3 protein: ASSSGEGEKLF